One sample yielded the 20 T cell receptor beta chains listed below, sequenced in a study of blood T cells in healthy people across ages. Through a sample-barcoded 5' primer and a J-beta primer mix, a second PCR was run for roughly 7 to 12 cycles. Each CDR3 protein gets one entry after TCRdb re-called the 5' RACE reads with MiXCR. The sample carries around 1.7 million distinct CDR3 sequences, under 30% recorded once. Sequenced input: blood. Receptor source: a woman under 40 in good health.

This clonotype was seen a few times. The chain employs TRBV4-3 and TRBJ2-1; D is possibly TRBD2 (5 bases). V was pared by 0 bases and J by 7 bases, with 10 bases between. The V gene's germline CDR1 is LGHNA and CDR2 YSLEER. The CDR3 extends over 14 amino acids. Here the CDR3 DNA reads TGCGCCAGCAGCCAAGATGGGGAGAGGAATGAGCAGTTCTTC. It is translated as CASSQDGERNEQFF.

Worth noting for this clonotype: Germline and junction disagree at one end, which may indicate a read error. This chain joins TRBV20-1 and TRBJ1-6, with D possibly matching TRBD1 (6 bases). Per the germline V gene, CDR1 is DFQATT and CDR2 is SNEGSKA (reference sequence). The CDR3 sequence is 13 residues long. The CDR3 coding sequence is TGCAGTGCTGCACAGGGTTATAATTCACCCCCCCACTTT. It translates to CSAAQGYNSPPHF.

J is TRBJ2-5 and V is TRBV7-8; maybe TRBD2 (6 bases). Germline-derived CDR1 and CDR2 are SGHVS and FQNEAQ. This CDR3 is built from 16 residues. V was shortened by 5 bases and J by 11 bases, with 27 bases between the two germline ends. The CDR3 protein is CASSPLTGDLGNEQYF. The CDR3, as DNA: TGTGCCAGCAGCCCCCTCACGGGAGATCTTGGAAATGAGCAGTACTTC. The full variable domain, rest sourced from reference TRBV7-8 and TRBJ2-5, is GAGVSQSPRYKVAKRGQDVALRCDPISGHVSLFWYQQALGQGPEFLTYFQNEAQLDKSGLPSDRFFAERPEGSVSTLKIQRTQQEDSAVYLCASSPLTGDLGNEQYFGPGTRLLVL.

The chain carries TRBV2 and TRBJ1-6, with unresolved D. Trimming took off 3 bases at V and 4 bases at J, with 7 bases between the two ends. The CDR3 spans 14 residues. Germline lookup yields CDR1 SNHLY and CDR2 FYNNEI. CDR3 residues: CASSEAQYNSPLHF. DNA of the CDR3: TGTGCCAGCAGTGAGGCTCAGTATAATTCACCCCTCCACTTT.

This clonotype was recorded at least ten times. The CDR3 DNA sequence: TGTGCCAGCAGCAGCGGGCCGAGCTCCTACAATGAGCAGTTCTTC. Its translation: CASSSGPSSYNEQFF. V is TRBV7-2 and J is TRBJ2-1, with D perhaps TRBD2 (6 bases). Trimming removed 5 bases at V and 0 bases at J, with 11 bases between. This CDR3 contains 15 residues. In germline, CDR1 is SGHTA, CDR2 FQGNSA.

The chain has TRBV10-3 and TRBJ2-7; maybe TRBD2 (6 bases). Germline CDR1 and CDR2: ENHRY and SYGVKD. This CDR3 spans 15 amino acids. Trimming removed 8 bases at V and 7 bases at J, with 24 bases between. The CDR3 bases are TGTGCCATCCGAGGCGGGGAGAGCTCCTACAATGAGCAGTACTTC. This codes for CAIRGGESSYNEQYF.

This clonotype occurred once. The V gene is TRBV7-2, the J gene TRBJ2-1; D is unresolved. The CDR3 loop spans 13 amino acids. Germline CDR1 is SGHTA and CDR2 is FQGNSA. Trimming removed 3 bases at V and 12 bases at J, with 15 bases between. DNA of the CDR3: TGTGCCAGCAGCTTCTCGGGCAAGCCCGTGCAGTTCTTC. Its translation: CASSFSGKPVQFF.

This clonotype was seen at least ten times. This chain uses TRBV5-1 with TRBJ2-1; no clear D gene. Deletions cut 2 bases from V and 5 bases from J, with 14 bases between. Germline V lookup: CDR1 SGHRS, CDR2 YFSETQ. This CDR3 is 15 amino acids long. The CDR3 coding sequence is TGCGCCAGCAGCTTTCTGCAGAGCCGAGACAATGAGCAGTTCTTC. Protein: CASSFLQSRDNEQFF.

This chain uses TRBV2 with TRBJ1-5; maybe TRBD1 (6 bases). Trimming took off 7 bases at V and 4 bases at J, with 14 bases between the two ends. The germline V gene has CDR1 SNHLY and CDR2 FYNNEI. This CDR3 has 14 amino acids. The CDR3 here is CASMRTASNQPQHF. CDR3 nucleotides: TGTGCCAGCATGAGGACAGCATCTAATCAGCCCCAGCATTTT.

This chain connects TRBV6-6 to TRBJ2-2, with no clear D. Germline lookup yields CDR1 MNHNY and CDR2 SVGAGI (reference sequence). The CDR3 runs to 16 residues. V was pared by 5 bases and J by 1 base, with 14 bases between. DNA of the CDR3: TGTGCCAGCAGTCCCTCCCGCCGCTTGAACACCGGGGAGCTGTTTTTT. Translating gives CASSPSRRLNTGELFF.

J is TRBJ1-2 and V is TRBV20-1, with unresolved D. Germline-derived CDR1 and CDR2 are DFQATT and SNEGSKA (reference sequence). V was shortened by 1 base and J by 8 bases, with 14 bases between the two germline ends. This CDR3 has 13 amino acids. The chain's CDR3 is CSARVSLGGGYTF. CDR3 DNA sequence: TGCAGTGCTAGAGTTTCTTTGGGTGGAGGCTACACCTTC.

The chain joins TRBV12-5 to TRBJ2-2; D may match TRBD1 or TRBD2 (5 bases each). Trimming shortened V by 6 bases and J by 6 bases, and 11 bases separated the two germline ends. Germline V gene data show CDR1 as LGHNT and CDR2 as FRNRAP. The CDR3 has 13 residues. The chain's CDR3 is CASGAEGPGELFF. The CDR3 bases are TGTGCTAGTGGCGCAGAGGGACCCGGGGAGCTGTTTTTT.

The chain has TRBV7-9 and TRBJ2-6; perhaps TRBD1 as D (6 bases). The CDR3 is 16 amino acids. The germline CDR1 and CDR2 sequences are SEHNR and FQNEAQ (reference sequence). V lost 8 bases to trimming and J lost 4 bases, with 18 bases between them. The CDR3 loop reads CASGYHRDKGANVLTF. As DNA, the CDR3 is TGTGCCAGCGGCTATCACCGGGACAAAGGGGCCAACGTCCTGACTTTC.

The DNA of the CDR3 is TGTGCCAGCAGCCAAGTGCAGGGGGAACTGTTTTTT. This encodes CASSQVQGELFF. This chain joins TRBV3-1 and TRBJ1-4; 7 bases are shared with TRBD1. The length of the CDR3 is 12 residues. V lost 1 base, J lost 12 bases, and 2 bases stayed unmatched. Germline CDR1 reads LGHDT; CDR2 reads YNNKEL (reference sequence).

This sequence joins TRBV5-1 and TRBJ2-5; possible D gene TRBD2, 5 bases. Germline CDR1 is SGHRS and CDR2 is YFSETQ. The CDR3 consists of 14 residues. Between the trimmed V and J ends, which lost 4 bases and 5 bases, there was a span of 15 bases. CDR3 coding DNA: TGCGCCAGCAGCCGTGACGGGCGGAGGGAGACCCAGTACTTC. As protein: CASSRDGRRETQYF.

The chain is built from TRBV7-9 and TRBJ1-1; D gene uncertain. The CDR3 is 15 residues long. From germline, CDR1 is SEHNR and CDR2 FQNEAQ (reference sequence). V was trimmed by 5 bases and J by 1 base, leaving 14 bases between them. The CDR3, as DNA: TGTGCCAGCAGCCCCGAATCGGGTAGGAACACTGAAGCTTTCTTT. The encoded protein is CASSPESGRNTEAFF.

This chain joins TRBV5-6 and TRBJ1-1, with TRBD1 matching over 9 bases. The J segment lost 7 bases and the V segment lost 4 bases, leaving 8 bases of the junction unmatched. The CDR3 sequence is 14 residues long. CDR1 is SGHDT and CDR2 is YYEEEE in the germline V gene. CDR3 sequence reads: CASSRGQGGGEAFF. The CDR3 DNA follows: TGTGCCAGCAGCAGGGGACAGGGAGGGGGTGAAGCTTTCTTT.

The chain is built from TRBV15 and TRBJ1-2; D perhaps matches TRBD1 (5 bases). Germline values: CDR1 LNHNV, CDR2 YYDKDF (reference sequence). This CDR3 contains 14 residues. V was trimmed by 6 bases and J by 0 bases, leaving 11 bases between them. The CDR3 here is CATSYGTPNYGYTF. CDR3 DNA sequence: TGTGCCACCAGTTATGGGACGCCTAACTATGGCTACACCTTC. The full variable domain, with the rest looked up from reference TRBV15 and TRBJ1-2, is DAMVIQNPRYQVTQFGKPVTLSCSQTLNHNVMYWYQQKSSQAPKLLFHYYDKDFNNEADTPDNFQSRRPNTSFCFLDIRSPGLGDTAMYLCATSYGTPNYGYTFGSGTRLTVV.

V gene TRBV5-1 combines with J gene TRBJ1-2, with 9 bases lining up with TRBD1. The germline V gene encodes CDR1 SGHRS and CDR2 YFSETQ. This CDR3 has 14 amino acids. J gave up 5 bases and V 4 bases, and 6 bases lay outside the gene matches. CDR3 loop: CASSDAQGAYGYTF. CDR3 DNA sequence: TGCGCCAGCAGCGACGCACAGGGGGCGTATGGCTACACCTTC. The full variable domain, its missing parts supplied by reference TRBV5-1 and TRBJ1-2, is KAGVTQTPRYLIKTRGQQVTLSCSPISGHRSVSWYQQTPGQGLQFLFEYFSETQRNKGNFPGRFSGRQFSNSRSEMNVSTLELGDSALYLCASSDAQGAYGYTFGSGTRLTVV.

This clonotype occurred a few times. The chain couples TRBV28 to TRBJ2-3, with a tentative D call TRBD2 (7 bases). V lost 6 bases and J 0 bases, leaving 16 bases between the germline ends. Germline lookup yields CDR1 MDHEN and CDR2 SYDVKM. The CDR3 length is 16 residues. CDR3 coding DNA: TGTGCCAGCAGCCTCCTTGCGGGGGCCAGCACAGATACGCAGTATTTT. It encodes CASSLLAGASTDTQYF.